The 18 T cell receptor beta chains listed next were all sequenced from one sample in a study of T cells in localized non-small cell lung cancer (dated by TCRdb to 2020 to 2022). Libraries were prepared through the immunoSEQ multiplex PCR assay. TCRdb limited this immuneACCESS table to in-frame rearrangements with V and J called. A share of clones is missing; checked studies link under half to unresolved V genes, and the rest is unexplained. The sample table holds 30,000 or so clones, of which about nine tenths were seen once. The ten largest make up roughly 1.9% of the sample. The specimen comprised peripheral blood, sampled before any cancer treatment. The receptors originated from a female donor older than 55 with stage I lung adenocarcinoma.

The V gene is TRBV6-5, the J gene TRBJ2-7; TRBD2 agrees at 8 bases. The CDR3 sequence is 15 residues long. Germline loops: CDR1 MNHEY, CDR2 SVGAGI. The trim removed 5 bases at V and 2 bases at J, leaving 8 bases unmatched. CDR3 coding DNA: TGTGCCAGCAGTGTCACTAGCGGAGCAACCTACGAGCAGTACTTC. This encodes CASSVTSGATYEQYF.

The V gene is TRBV7-9, the J gene TRBJ2-5; 13 bases map to TRBD2. The germline V gene encodes CDR1 SEHNR and CDR2 FQNEAQ (reference sequence). This CDR3 region has 19 residues. After removal of 5 bases from V and 4 bases from J, the junction contained 16 bases not matched to a gene. The CDR3 DNA reads TGTGCCAGCAGCCCCGCCAGACTAGCGGGGGGCGGATTTGGAGAGACCCAGTACTTC. Encoded protein: CASSPARLAGGGFGETQYF.

The rearrangement uses TRBV2 and TRBJ2-2; 8 bases align to TRBD2. V shed 9 bases and J 6 bases; nucleotides not matched to a gene: 9. This CDR3 contains 14 residues. The germline CDR1 and CDR2 sequences are SNHLY and FYNNEI. The CDR3, as DNA: TGTGCCAGAGAACGGGGGGGCTTGCCCGGGGAGCTGTTTTTT. Protein: CARERGGLPGELFF.

This clone was seen just once. The V and J genes are TRBV14 and TRBJ2-1, with D perhaps TRBD1 (5 bases). The germline V and J ends were trimmed by 1 base and 10 bases, with 11 bases remaining between them. Germline CDR1 is SGHDN and CDR2 is FVKESK. This CDR3 has 13 residues. CDR3 protein: CASSQARGGEQFF. The DNA for the CDR3 is TGTGCCAGCAGCCAAGCTAGGGGTGGGGAGCAGTTCTTC. Full variable domain (remainder filled in from reference TRBV14 and TRBJ2-1): EAGVTQFPSHSVIEKGQTVTLRCDPISGHDNLYWYRRVMGKEIKFLLHFVKESKQDESGMPNNRFLAERTGGTYSTLKVQPAELEDSGVYFCASSQARGGEQFFGPGTRLTVL.

CDR3 amino acids: CASSLDLDYNEQFF. Written as DNA, the CDR3 is TGTGCCAGCAGCTTAGACCTGGACTACAATGAGCAGTTCTTC. The chain joins TRBV7-7 to TRBJ2-1, with D hard to call. CDR3 size: 14 residues. V was cut by 1 base and J by 3 bases, with 7 bases left in between. CDR1 is SSHAT and CDR2 is FNYEAQ in the germline V gene (reference sequence).

A single count supports this clone. This chain joins TRBV2 and TRBJ1-1; D is perhaps TRBD1 (5 bases). CDR1 is SNHLY, CDR2 FYNNEI, per germline. Trimming cost V 6 bases and J 5 bases, with 13 bases left between them. The CDR3 covers 13 residues. As DNA, the CDR3 is TGTGCCAGCAGGGCTGGCAGGGAGACTGAAGCTTTCTTT. It encodes CASRAGRETEAFF.

This chain links TRBV5-6 with TRBJ2-7; D call uncertain. This CDR3 spans 13 amino acids. The germline CDR1 and CDR2 sequences are SGHDT and YYEEEE. V was trimmed by 2 bases and J by 5 bases, leaving 11 bases between them. The CDR3 is CASSFMIRDEQYF. For the CDR3, the DNA is TGTGCCAGCAGCTTTATGATAAGGGACGAGCAGTACTTC. The complete variable domain, with remaining parts taken from reference TRBV5-6 and TRBJ2-7, reads DAGVTQSPTHLIKTRGQQVTLRCSPKSGHDTVSWYQQALGQGPQFIFQYYEEEERQRGNFPDRFSGHQFPNYSSELNVNALLLGDSALYLCASSFMIRDEQYFGPGTRLTVT.

The chain carries TRBV12-2 and TRBJ2-5. TRBV12-2 is annotated as a pseudogene. The CDR3 loop spans 17 amino acids. CDR3 sequence (DNA): TGTGCAAGTCGCCCTAAAAAAAGACTTGATGGGGTAGGAAGCCAGTACTTC. This encodes CASRPKKRLDGVGSQYF.

The rearrangement uses TRBV6-5 and TRBJ1-1; 7 nucleotides line up with TRBD1. V dropped 2 bases and J dropped 1; count of bases not matched to a gene: 1. The CDR3 covers 14 residues. Looked up from germline, CDR1 is MNHEY and CDR2 is SVGAGI. CDR3 protein: CASSYTGANTEAFF. DNA for the CDR3: TGTGCCAGCAGTTACACAGGGGCGAACACTGAAGCTTTCTTT.

This chain uses TRBV30 with TRBJ2-1, with 7 bases matching TRBD1. Losses at the gene ends were 2 bases for V and 0 bases for J; bases not matched to a gene: 7. The CDR3 is made up of 16 amino acids. Germline V gene sequence: CDR1 GTSNPN, CDR2 SVGIG (reference sequence). CDR3 sequence: CAWSQQGPSSYNEQFF. CDR3 coding DNA: TGTGCCTGGAGTCAACAGGGGCCGAGCTCCTACAATGAGCAGTTCTTC.

This clone was recorded a few times. V gene TRBV6-4 combines with J gene TRBJ2-7, with TRBD2 matching over 9 bases. The junction had 7 bases not matched to a gene; V was cut back by 3 bases and J by 1 base. The germline V gene has CDR1 MRHNA and CDR2 SNTAGT. This CDR3 has 16 amino acids. The CDR3 region has the DNA TGTGCCAGCAGTGAATTAGTGACTAGCGGATCCTACGAGCAGTACTTC. Amino acid sequence: CASSELVTSGSYEQYF.

The chain combines TRBV7-2 with TRBJ2-5, with D uncertain. The V gene's germline CDR1 is SGHTA and CDR2 FQGNSA. Trimming shortened V by 4 bases and J by 4 bases, and 10 bases separated the two germline ends. This CDR3 spans 13 amino acids. The CDR3, as DNA: TGTGCCAGCAGCTGGTATGTAGGAGAGACCCAGTACTTC. It is translated as CASSWYVGETQYF.

This clone appeared a few times. The genes are TRBV5-1 and TRBJ1-4; tentative D call: TRBD1 (6 bases). V shed 4 bases and J shed 4 bases, with 17 bases lying between them. Germline-derived CDR1 and CDR2 are SGHRS and YFSETQ. The CDR3 has 16 residues. CDR3 coding DNA: TGCGCCAGCAGCCTGCCGGGGGGCGGGGGTAATGAAAAACTGTTTTTT. Its protein product is CASSLPGGGGNEKLFF.

The chain recombines TRBV20-1 with TRBJ1-1; D is possibly TRBD1 (5 bases). The CDR3 runs to 11 residues. In germline, CDR1 is DFQATT, CDR2 SNEGSKA (reference sequence). The germline V and J ends were trimmed by 1 base and 8 bases, with 8 bases remaining between them. As DNA, the CDR3 is TGCAGTGCTAGAGGGGCAGGGGAAGCTTTCTTT. Its translation is CSARGAGEAFF.

In this sample, this clone turned up a few times. The V gene is TRBV6-1, the J gene TRBJ2-5, with TRBD2 matching over 11 bases. The junction had 10 bases not matched to a gene; V was cut back by 6 bases and J by 7 bases. Germline V gives CDR1 MNHNS, CDR2 SASEGT. The CDR3 loop spans 15 amino acids. CDR3 nucleotides: TGTGCCAGCAGGTCCGATAGCGGGGGGGCTGTGACCCAGTACTTC. It specifies CASRSDSGGAVTQYF.

The chain carries TRBV2 and TRBJ2-3; the D gene is possibly TRBD2 (7 bases). Per the germline V gene, CDR1 is SNHLY and CDR2 is FYNNEI. V was trimmed by 8 bases and J by 0 bases, leaving 15 bases between them. CDR3 length: 15 residues. As DNA, the CDR3 is TGTGCCAGCGGGGGGGCCGGCATTAGCACAGATACGCAGTATTTT. This gives the protein CASGGAGISTDTQYF.

V usage is TRBV6-1 and J usage is TRBJ1-1; D unresolved. Trimming shortened V by 7 bases and J by 0 bases, and 9 bases separated the two germline ends. Germline CDR1 reads MNHNS; CDR2 reads SASEGT. The CDR3 loop spans 13 amino acids. The CDR3 DNA reads TGTGCCAGCACCCCAGAGATGAACACTGAAGCTTTCTTT. Protein product: CASTPEMNTEAFF.

A single count supports this clone. The V call is TRBV2, the J call TRBJ1-3; D not certain. The CDR3 is 16 amino acids. Trimming took 6 bases from V and 3 from J, leaving 18 bases between them. The germline V gene encodes CDR1 SNHLY and CDR2 FYNNEI. The CDR3 region has the DNA TGTGCCAGCAGCCCCAGTGGGTACTATGATGGAAACACCATATATTTT. The encoded protein is CASSPSGYYDGNTIYF.